This T cell receptor (beta chain) emerged from a study of T cell changes during pregnancy in multiple sclerosis. Profiling relied on immunoSEQ multiplex PCR, and the TCRdb table lists in-frame clones only, not all of them. The repertoire holds approximately 33,000 clones, with roughly 88% as singletons. The CDR3 contains 16 residues. V was cut by 1 base and J by 4 bases, with 14 bases left in between. Germline V gene data show CDR1 as MGHRA and CDR2 as YSYEKL. Sequences were derived from CD4+ T cells from peripheral blood mononuclear cells, sampled in the first trimester of pregnancy. The sequence came from a female donor in good health, enrolled as a control in a pregnancy study. V and J are TRBV4-1 and TRBJ2-1; possible D gene TRBD2, 7 bases. The CDR3 protein is CASSQGGGGPYNEQFF. CDR3 in DNA: TGCGCCAGCAGCCAAGGAGGGGGGGGCCCTTACAATGAGCAGTTCTTC.